A selection of T cell receptor beta chains follows, all from one sample in a study of blood T cell repertoires in COVID-19. Measured with immunoSEQ multiplex PCR; TCRdb has only the in-frame clones, and not every one. The table has around 280,000 clones, around 90% seen once. The sequencing sample was made of PBMCs or T cells enriched from blood (not recorded which). The source of these receptors is a woman in her forties who had recovered from COVID-19. Each CDR3 is given with its conserved first and last residue. Fields, in order: D gene, clone size, J gene, V gene, CDR3 protein, CDR3 DNA. D genes are given only for firm matches. Clone size is given for some rows only: seen once, a few or many times, or a class if the clone is expanded.

d_gene: TRBD1
abundance: NA
j_gene: TRBJ1-2
v_gene: TRBV5-1
CDR3aa: CASSSPGQGYGYTF
CDR3nt: TGCGCCAGCAGCTCACCGGGACAGGGCTATGGCTACACCTTC

d_gene: NA
abundance: NA
j_gene: TRBJ2-1
v_gene: TRBV7-3
CDR3aa: CASSVPGGNEQFF
CDR3nt: TGTGCCAGCAGCGTCCCAGGAGGGAATGAGCAGTTCTTC

d_gene: NA
abundance: NA
j_gene: TRBJ1-6
v_gene: TRBV5-1
CDR3aa: CASSFSSGVNSPLHF
CDR3nt: TGCGCCAGCAGCTTCTCTTCAGGGGTTAATTCACCCCTCCACTTT

d_gene: NA
abundance: NA
j_gene: TRBJ2-1
v_gene: TRBV30
CDR3aa: CAWSEQDWYNEQFF
CDR3nt: TGTGCCTGGAGTGAACAGGATTGGTACAATGAGCAGTTCTTC

d_gene: TRBD2
abundance: NA
j_gene: TRBJ2-3
v_gene: TRBV30
CDR3aa: CAWWALAGGADTQYF
CDR3nt: TGTGCCTGGTGGGCCCTAGCGGGAGGGGCAGATACGCAGTATTTT

d_gene: TRBD1
abundance: NA
j_gene: TRBJ2-7
v_gene: TRBV30
CDR3aa: CACTGTAVSYEQYF
CDR3nt: TGTGCCTGTACGGGGACAGCGGTATCCTACGAGCAGTACTTC

d_gene: TRBD1
abundance: NA
j_gene: TRBJ1-2
v_gene: TRBV29-1
CDR3aa: CSVDSQGAAGYGYTF
CDR3nt: TGCAGCGTTGATTCTCAGGGGGCCGCGGGCTATGGCTACACCTTC

d_gene: NA
abundance: NA
j_gene: TRBJ1-6
v_gene: TRBV5-6
CDR3aa: CASSPGGGGPGSYNSPLHF
CDR3nt: TGTGCCAGCAGCCCGGGAGGTGGGGGTCCCGGGTCATATAATTCACCCCTCCACTTT

d_gene: NA
abundance: once
j_gene: TRBJ1-6
v_gene: TRBV11-2
CDR3aa: CASSLVDSYNSPLHF
CDR3nt: TGTGCCAGCAGCTTAGTGGACAGCTATAATTCACCCCTCCACTTT

d_gene: TRBD1
abundance: few
j_gene: TRBJ1-5
v_gene: TRBV7-2
CDR3aa: CASSPDRRNQPQHF
CDR3nt: TGTGCCAGCAGCCCGGACAGGCGAAATCAGCCCCAGCATTTT

d_gene: NA
abundance: NA
j_gene: TRBJ1-3
v_gene: TRBV7-2
CDR3aa: CASSLANGGGNTIYF
CDR3nt: TGTGCCAGCAGCTTAGCAAACGGGGGAGGAAACACCATATATTTT

d_gene: TRBD2
abundance: once
j_gene: TRBJ2-7
v_gene: TRBV11-3
CDR3aa: CASTVCGREQYF
CDR3nt: TGTGCCAGCACGGTTTGCGGGAGAGAGCAGTACTTC

d_gene: NA
abundance: NA
j_gene: TRBJ1-1
v_gene: TRBV12-3/TRBV12-4
CDR3aa: CASRGLVTEAFF
CDR3nt: TGTGCCAGCCGGGGTCTCGTCACTGAAGCTTTCTTT

d_gene: NA
abundance: NA
j_gene: TRBJ1-4
v_gene: TRBV21-1
CDR3aa: CASSNEEGFNEKLFF
CDR3nt: TGTGCCAGCAGCAATGAGGAGGGCTTTAATGAAAAACTGTTTTTT

d_gene: NA
abundance: NA
j_gene: TRBJ1-2
v_gene: TRBV19
CDR3aa: CATRLGDRYTF
CDR3nt: TGTGCAACAAGGCTAGGAGACCGCTACACCTTC

d_gene: NA
abundance: NA
j_gene: TRBJ1-1
v_gene: TRBV7-9
CDR3aa: CASSPRNSLNTEAFF
CDR3nt: TGTGCCAGCAGCCCGCGAAATAGCCTGAACACTGAAGCTTTCTTT

d_gene: TRBD2
abundance: few
j_gene: TRBJ2-3
v_gene: TRBV27
CDR3aa: CASSGLSGGKDTQYF
CDR3nt: TGTGCCAGCAGTGGACTTAGCGGGGGTAAGGATACGCAGTATTTT

d_gene: NA
abundance: once
j_gene: TRBJ1-1
v_gene: TRBV3-1/TRBV3-2
CDR3aa: CASSLRGGVSPEAFF
CDR3nt: TGTGCCAGCAGCCTCCGCGGCGGGGTTAGCCCTGAAGCTTTCTTT

d_gene: NA
abundance: NA
j_gene: TRBJ1-2
v_gene: TRBV4-1
CDR3aa: CASSQETSGSYGYTF
CDR3nt: TGCGCCAGCAGCCAAGAGACGTCAGGATCATATGGCTACACCTTC

d_gene: TRBD2
abundance: few
j_gene: TRBJ2-1
v_gene: TRBV30
CDR3aa: CAWLPGLADLDEQFF
CDR3nt: TGTGCCTGGTTACCGGGACTAGCGGACTTGGACGAGCAGTTCTTC

d_gene: NA
abundance: few
j_gene: TRBJ1-6
v_gene: TRBV7-8
CDR3aa: CASSFRQYNSPLHF
CDR3nt: TGTGCCAGCAGCTTTCGACAGTATAATTCACCCCTCCACTTT

d_gene: NA
abundance: NA
j_gene: TRBJ1-5
v_gene: TRBV27
CDR3aa: CASSLSSRDFSNQPQHF
CDR3nt: TGTGCCAGCAGTTTATCGAGCAGGGACTTTAGCAATCAGCCCCAGCATTTT

d_gene: TRBD1
abundance: NA
j_gene: TRBJ2-7
v_gene: TRBV5-1
CDR3aa: CASSSDRGNEQYF
CDR3nt: TGCGCCAGCAGCTCAGACAGGGGCAACGAGCAGTACTTC

d_gene: NA
abundance: NA
j_gene: TRBJ2-3
v_gene: TRBV5-1
CDR3aa: CASRQETGDTQYF
CDR3nt: TGCGCCAGCAGACAGGAGACAGGAGATACGCAGTATTTT

d_gene: NA
abundance: NA
j_gene: TRBJ1-2
v_gene: TRBV12-3/TRBV12-4
CDR3aa: CASSSMLGADYTF
CDR3nt: TGTGCCAGCAGTTCCATGCTGGGGGCCGACTACACCTTC

d_gene: TRBD2
abundance: NA
j_gene: TRBJ2-1
v_gene: TRBV6-4
CDR3aa: CASSPGTSGPNEQFF
CDR3nt: TGTGCCAGCAGCCCCGGGACTAGCGGCCCCAATGAGCAGTTCTTC